The subject of this entry is one TCR beta chain. The antigen is unknown. This CDR3 has 13 amino acids. From germline, CDR1 is SGHTA and CDR2 FQGNSA. The trim removed 4 bases at V and 5 bases at J, leaving 2 bases unmatched. Indicated treatment: oral pan-JAK inhibitor, 5-10 mg twice daily. Obtained from alopecia areata patients were lesional scalp punch biopsies along with peripheral blood. The data belong to a study of CD8+ T cells in alopecia areata. Extraction of RNA preceded its reverse transcription into cDNA, which served as the sequencing template. Here immunoSEQ multiplex PCR was the method, and the copy in TCRdb shows in-frame clones only, minus some. The sample holds under 350,000 clones; roughly 50% are singletons and the top ten take about 1.7%. Points from the study as a whole: Scalp clonality and expanded CD8+ clones among the top 100 fell significantly with tofacitinib. Many expanded lesional clones persisted in scalp and blood during tofacitinib treatment. Scalp specimens additionally yield sequences from normal skin's resident alphabeta T cells.

This specimen consisted of CD4+ T cells sorted from blood, obtained at week 24, from a patient treated with tofacitinib. The TCR comes from a human donor with alopecia areata. This chain links TRBV7-2 with TRBJ2-5; TRBD2 agrees at 9 bases. The CDR3 loop is CASSWGTSETQYF. The CDR3 DNA follows: TGTGCCAGCAGCTGGGGGACTAGCGAGACCCAGTACTTC.